The 16 T cell receptor delta chains given below trace back to one sample, sequenced in a study of fetal and pediatric gammadelta thymocytes. TCRdb re-called the reads using CATT. Of over 1,400 delta-chain clones detected, roughly 9.5% appear once; the ten largest clones hold about an eighth. Elective pregnancy terminations at roughly 14 to 22 weeks estimated gestational age supplied the fetal thymuses. Sequencing was done on a sample of non-Vgamma9Vdelta2 gamma-delta T cells from the thymus. As for subset: CD3+gammadeltaTCR+ thymocytes not co-expressing Vgamma9 and Vdelta2. The receptors were gathered from a human fetus.

This clone is labeled as medium-sized. This could be a read error, since a much larger clone is one nucleotide away. The chain has TRDV2 and TRDJ3; 8 bases line up with TRDD3. The length of the CDR3 is 17 residues. Germline V gene sequence: CDR1 GEAIGNYY, CDR2 EKD. The junction had 0 bases not matched to a gene; V was cut back by 0 bases and J by 0 bases. The DNA of the CDR3 is TGTGCCTGTGACACCTGGGGGATCTCCTGGGACACCCGACAGATGTTTTTC. Amino acid sequence: CACDTWGISWDTRQMFF.

This clone is termed medium-sized (0.01 to 0.1%). This chain joins TRAV29/DV5 and TRDJ1; D gene unclear. The germline V gene has CDR1 NSMFDY and CDR2 ISSIKDK. The CDR3 is 10 residues long. The CDR3 bases are TGTGCTGTGGGTACCGATAAACTCATCTTT. Residues: CAVGTDKLIF.

A note on this clone: A much bigger clone sits one base away, suggesting this may be a read error. J is TRDJ2 and V is TRDV3; perhaps TRDD3 as D (6 bases). The CDR3 has 12 amino acids. The germline CDR1 and CDR2 sequences are TVYSNPD and GDNSRS (reference sequence). CDR3 DNA sequence: TGTGCCTTTGGGGGACCTACAGTACAACTCTTCTTT. This codes for CAFGGPTVQLFF.

About this clone: A read error is possible here, since a much larger clone lies one base away. J is TRDJ2 and V is TRDV2; TRDD3 matches 9 bases. V shed 0 bases and J 0 bases; nucleotides not matched to a gene: 1. The CDR3 is 16 amino acids. Germline V gene data show CDR1 as GEAIGNYY and CDR2 as EKD. The CDR3 region has the DNA TGTGCCTGTGACACCGTGGGGGATACTTTGACAGCACAACTCTTCTTT. The encoded protein is CACDTVGDTLTAQLFF.

Points on this clone: A far larger clone is a single base away, which makes a read error likely. This chain joins TRDV1 and TRDJ1, with 8 nucleotides matching TRDD3. TCRdb records no J gene; here it was assigned by comparing the DNA to germline. Germline assignment: CDR1 TSWWSYY and CDR2 QGS. The CDR3 totals 15 residues. CDR3 sequence (DNA): TGCGCTCTTGGGGAACTACTGGGGGACACCGATAAACTCATCTTT. Encoded protein: CALGELLGDTDKLIF.

In its sample, this clone ranks as medium-sized. V is TRDV2 and J is TRDJ3, with 11 bases fitting TRDD3. The CDR3 length is 17 residues. Trimming cost V 2 bases and J 3 bases; bases outside gene matches: 2. CDR1 is GEAIGNYY and CDR2 is EKD in the germline V gene. CDR3 in amino acids: CACDNTGGYWDTRQMFF. The CDR3 DNA follows: TGTGCCTGTGACAATACTGGGGGATACTGGGACACCCGACAGATGTTTTTC.

Details on this clone: Since a far larger clone is one base different, this is likely a read error. This chain uses TRDV2 with TRDJ1; the match to TRDD3 covers 10 bases. Matching the DNA to germline supplied the J gene, which TCRdb does not give. Germline CDR1 GEAIGNYY, CDR2 EKD. Losses at the gene ends were 5 bases for V and 0 bases for J; bases not matched to a gene: 2. The CDR3 spans 14 residues. The CDR3 region is CACATGGYTDKLIF. The CDR3 nucleotides are TGTGCCTGTGCCACTGGGGGATACACCGATAAACTCATCTTT.

This clone counts as large. Other nucleotide sequences in the sample specify the same CDR3. The rearrangement joins TRDV2 to TRDJ1; perhaps TRDD3 as D (6 bases). The germline gives CDR1 GEAIGNYY, CDR2 EKD. The CDR3 consists of 13 residues. Trimming took 0 bases from V and 2 from J, leaving 6 bases between them. The CDR3 sequence: CACDTGDTDKLIF. CDR3 bases: TGTGCCTGTGACACCGGGGATACCGATAAACTCATCTTT.

On this clone itself: A much larger clone differs by one base, so this may be a read error. The rearrangement joins TRAV29/DV5 to TRDJ1; 11 nucleotides match TRDD3. The V and J ends lost 0 bases and 9 bases, in that order; junction bases with no gene match: 7. The germline V gene encodes CDR1 NSMFDY and CDR2 ISSIKDK. The CDR3 length is 14 residues. The DNA for the CDR3 is TGTGCAGCAAGCGCTGGGGGATACACAGCACAACTCATCTTT. Translation: CAASAGGYTAQLIF.

This clone counts as medium-sized (0.01 to 0.1%). This same CDR3 is encoded by further DNA sequences in the sample. The chain carries TRDV2 and TRDJ2, with 10 nucleotides matching TRDD3. This CDR3 comprises 15 residues. Per the germline V gene, CDR1 is GEAIGNYY and CDR2 is EKD. Trimming cost V 0 bases and J 5 bases; bases outside gene matches: 2. This chain's CDR3 is CACDTVLGDTAQLFF. The CDR3 DNA reads as TGTGCCTGTGACACCGTACTGGGGGATACAGCACAACTCTTCTTT.

In this sample, this clone turned up a few times. Without a V gene call, the J gene is given as TRDJ3; the table assigns TRDD3, which was not confirmed against the DNA. CDR3 size: 17 residues. CDR3 nucleotides: TGTGCCTGTGACAAGTACTGGGGGACCTGGGACACCCGACAGATGTTTTTC. This sequence encodes CACDKYWGTWDTRQMFF.

Judged by abundance, this clone is medium-sized. This chain connects TRDV3 to TRDJ3, with TRDD3 matching 8 bases. V shed 2 bases, J shed 0 bases, and the junction held 3 bases outside the gene matches. The V gene's germline CDR1 is TVYSNPD and CDR2 GDNSRS (reference sequence). This CDR3 has 16 residues. The chain's CDR3 is CAFGGYFSWDTRQMFF. The CDR3 DNA is TGTGCCTTTGGGGGATATTTCTCCTGGGACACCCGACAGATGTTTTTC. The variable domain in full, completed from reference TRDV3 and TRDJ3, reads CDKVTQSSPDQTVASGSEVVLLCTYDTVYSNPDLFWYRIRPDYSFQFVFYGDNSRSEGADFTQGRFSVKHILTQKAFHLVISPVRTEDSATYYCAFGGYFSWDTRQMFFGTGIKLFVEP.

This clone was recorded a few times. The chain carries TRDV2 and TRDJ3, with 9 bases matching TRDD3. The V gene end was trimmed by 0 bases and the J gene end by 2 bases; junction bases not matched to a gene: 4. The CDR3 is 18 residues long. The V gene's germline CDR1 is GEAIGNYY and CDR2 EKD. CDR3 nucleotides: TGTGCCTGTGACACCGAATACTGGGGGACCTGGGACACCCGACAGATGTTTTTC. This encodes CACDTEYWGTWDTRQMFF.

This clone ranks as medium-sized (0.01 to 0.1%). The V call is TRDV1, the J call TRDJ1; 10 nucleotides align to TRDD3. CDR1 TSWWSYY and CDR2 QGS come from the germline V gene. The trim removed 2 bases at V and 0 bases at J, leaving 3 bases unmatched. The CDR3 length is 16 residues. The chain's CDR3 is CALGEGTGGYTDKLIF. As DNA, the CDR3 is TGTGCTCTTGGGGAAGGGACTGGGGGATACACCGATAAACTCATCTTT.

By frequency in the sample, this clone is medium-sized (0.01 to 0.1%). V usage is TRDV1 and J usage is TRDJ3; TRDD3 aligns across 11 bases. Trimming took 4 bases from V and 4 from J; bases not matched to a gene: 12. Per the germline V gene, CDR1 is TSWWSYY and CDR2 is QGS. CDR3 length: 20 amino acids. CDR3 nucleotides: TGTGCTCTTGGGGGCCTATACTGGGGGATAAAAAGGTGGGACACCCGACAGATGTTTTTC. Translating gives CALGGLYWGIKRWDTRQMFF.

This chain connects TRDV1 to TRDJ3; 13 nucleotides agree with TRDD3. The germline CDR1 and CDR2 sequences are TSWWSYY and QGS. J lost 0 bases, V lost 4 bases, and 6 bases had no gene match. The CDR3 is 20 amino acids. The DNA of the CDR3 is TGTGCTCTTGGGGCATACTGGGGGATACGGAGCTCCTGGGACACCCGACAGATGTTTTTC. Amino acids: CALGAYWGIRSSWDTRQMFF.